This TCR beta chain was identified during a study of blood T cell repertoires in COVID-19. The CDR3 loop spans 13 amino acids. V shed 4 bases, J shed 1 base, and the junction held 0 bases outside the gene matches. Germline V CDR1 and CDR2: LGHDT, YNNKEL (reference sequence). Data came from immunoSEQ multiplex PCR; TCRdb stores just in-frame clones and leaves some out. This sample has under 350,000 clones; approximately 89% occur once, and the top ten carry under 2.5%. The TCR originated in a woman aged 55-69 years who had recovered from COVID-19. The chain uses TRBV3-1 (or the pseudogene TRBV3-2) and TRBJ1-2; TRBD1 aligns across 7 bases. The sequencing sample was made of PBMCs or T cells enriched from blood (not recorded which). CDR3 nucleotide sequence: TGTGCCAGCAGCCGACAGGGTAACTATGGCTACACCTTC. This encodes CASSRQGNYGYTF.